These 18 T cell receptor beta chains were all obtained from the same sample, sequenced in a study of OX40 agonist ivuxolimab in advanced cancers. Only in-frame clones appear in the TCRdb table, and some are missing; sequencing was by immunoSEQ multiplex PCR. Seen here are some 30,000 clones, around 84% observed once, and the top ten hold 15% to 25%. The specimen comprised CD4+ or CD8+ T cells sorted from blood, sampled in a trial of the OX40 agonist ivuxolimab. The receptors originated from an adult with an advanced solid tumor such as melanoma, head and neck, liver or kidney cancer.

The chain joins TRBV5-6 to TRBJ2-3; TRBD2 agrees at 13 bases. CDR3 length: 16 residues. V dropped 4 bases and J dropped 3; count of bases not matched to a gene: 5. The germline V gene encodes CDR1 SGHDT and CDR2 YYEEEE. The CDR3 spells CASSLELAGGTDTQYF. The CDR3 DNA follows: TGTGCCAGCAGCCTGGAACTAGCGGGAGGGACAGATACGCAGTATTTT.

The V and J genes are TRBV4-1 and TRBJ2-2, with 7 bases that match TRBD2. Germline CDR1 is MGHRA and CDR2 is YSYEKL. This CDR3 comprises 18 residues. The ends lost 0 bases at V and 5 bases at J; junction bases unmatched: 12. The DNA for the CDR3 is TGCGCCAGCAGCCAAGAGGTCGTTGGTAGCGGGTGGACCGGGGAGCTGTTTTTT. Protein: CASSQEVVGSGWTGELFF.

This chain joins TRBV7-2 and TRBJ2-7, with 7 bases lining up with TRBD2. This CDR3 region has 14 residues. V dropped 5 bases and J dropped 0; count of bases not matched to a gene: 4. Germline V gene sequence: CDR1 SGHTA, CDR2 FQGNSA. Here the CDR3 DNA reads TGTGCCAGCAGCCTACGGGAGGCCTCCTACGAGCAGTACTTC. Amino acid sequence: CASSLREASYEQYF.

J is TRBJ1-1 and V is TRBV7-8, with D perhaps matching TRBD1 (6 bases). CDR3 length: 15 amino acids. CDR1 and CDR2 from the germline V gene are SGHVS and FQNEAQ. The germline V and J ends were trimmed by 6 bases and 1 base, with 15 bases remaining between them. This CDR3 reads CASSPSQGTNTEAFF. CDR3 bases: TGTGCCAGCAGTCCTAGTCAGGGGACGAACACTGAAGCTTTCTTT. The full variable domain, rest sourced from reference TRBV7-8 and TRBJ1-1, is GAGVSQSPRYKVAKRGQDVALRCDPISGHVSLFWYQQALGQGPEFLTYFQNEAQLDKSGLPSDRFFAERPEGSVSTLKIQRTQQEDSAVYLCASSPSQGTNTEAFFGQGTRLTVV.

The chain joins TRBV6-6 to TRBJ2-5; 9 bases line up with TRBD2. V lost 7 bases and J lost 5; bases outside the gene matches: 11. CDR3 size: 15 residues. Germline V CDR1 and CDR2: MNHNY, SVGAGI (reference sequence). The DNA of the CDR3 is TGTGCCAGCACCGGGCGCGGGGGGGCCCTGGAGACCCAGTACTTC. This encodes CASTGRGGALETQYF.

The rearrangement links TRBV5-4 to TRBJ2-3, with D perhaps TRBD2 (7 bases). Germline CDR1 SGHNT, CDR2 YYREEE (reference sequence). V lost 4 bases and J 2 bases, leaving 14 bases between the germline ends. This CDR3 comprises 15 residues. CDR3 in amino acids: CASSRGGVITDTQYF. In DNA, the CDR3 is TGTGCCAGCAGCAGGGGGGGGGTAATCACAGATACGCAGTATTTT.

The chain uses TRBV5-6 and TRBJ1-2; 7 bases match TRBD1. J lost 8 bases, V lost 1 base, and 2 bases had no gene match. This CDR3 has 12 amino acids. The germline V gene has CDR1 SGHDT and CDR2 YYEEEE. CDR3 bases: TGTGCCAGCAGCTTGACAGGGGTCGGCTACACCTTC. Translating gives CASSLTGVGYTF.

The rearrangement joins TRBV9 to TRBJ2-4; D tentatively reads TRBD1 or TRBD2 (5 bases each). From germline, CDR1 is SGDLS and CDR2 YYNGEE. V was cut by 4 bases and J by 6 bases, with 17 bases left in between. The CDR3 runs 15 residues. CDR3 sequence reads: CASSTRSTEGNIQYF. CDR3 DNA: TGTGCCAGCAGCACTCGCTCGACAGAGGGAAACATTCAGTACTTC.

The chain uses TRBV7-9 and TRBJ2-4; the D is unclear. V lost 4 bases to trimming and J lost 0 bases, with 10 bases between them. The CDR3 is 15 amino acids. Germline loops: CDR1 SEHNR, CDR2 FQNEAQ (reference sequence). This CDR3 is CASSSPRLAKNIQYF. In DNA, the CDR3 is TGTGCCAGCAGCTCTCCGAGGCTAGCCAAAAACATTCAGTACTTC.

The rearrangement uses TRBV4-1 and TRBJ2-2; tentatively, D is TRBD1 or TRBD2 (5 bases each). Trimming removed 9 bases from V and 2 bases from J, with 13 bases in between. The CDR3 covers 14 residues. Per the germline V gene, CDR1 is MGHRA and CDR2 is YSYEKL. The CDR3, as DNA: TGCGCCAGTGGCCGGGACGGAAACACCGGGGAGCTGTTTTTT. This sequence encodes CASGRDGNTGELFF.

The CDR3 DNA follows: TGTGCCAGCAGCGAGCAGTACTTC. Protein: CASSEQYF. The chain has TRBV3-2 and TRBJ2-7. TRBV3-2 is termed a pseudogene. The CDR3 totals 8 residues.

This chain joins TRBV29-1 and TRBJ1-1; 9 positions match TRBD1. CDR3 size: 14 residues. Trimming removed 6 bases from V and 0 bases from J; junction bases left unmatched: 5. Germline values: CDR1 SQVTM, CDR2 ANQGSEA. CDR3 sequence reads: CSVGQGGMNTEAFF. The CDR3 nucleotides are TGCAGCGTGGGACAGGGTGGGATGAACACTGAAGCTTTCTTT. The whole variable domain, filled in from reference TRBV29-1 and TRBJ1-1, reads SAVISQKPSRDICQRGTSLTIQCQVDSQVTMMFWYRQQPGQSLTLIATANQGSEATYESGFVIDKFPISRPNLTFSTLTVSNMSPEDSSIYLCSVGQGGMNTEAFFGQGTRLTVV.

This clone has a single count. The V and J genes are TRBV11-3 and TRBJ2-7; 8 bases line up with TRBD1. The CDR3 has 14 amino acids. V dropped 4 bases and J dropped 0; count of bases not matched to a gene: 2. Germline loops: CDR1 SGHNT, CDR2 YENEEA. DNA for the CDR3: TGTGCCAGCAGCTCGGGACAGGACTCCTACGAGCAGTACTTC. As protein: CASSSGQDSYEQYF.

The chain is built from TRBV4-1 and TRBJ1-1; D uncertain. V lost 1 base, J lost 2 bases, and 14 bases lay in between. The germline V gene has CDR1 MGHRA and CDR2 YSYEKL. CDR3 length: 16 residues. CDR3 residues: CASSQVRETTNTEAFF. The DNA for the CDR3 is TGCGCCAGCAGCCAAGTGAGGGAGACTACCAACACTGAAGCTTTCTTT.

CDR3 bases: TGTGCCACCAGCAGAGATCACAGGGGGCTTAGTAATGAAAAACTGTTTTTT. Translating gives CATSRDHRGLSNEKLFF. The rearrangement uses TRBV15 and TRBJ1-4; 9 nucleotides align to TRBD1. The V segment lost 0 bases and the J segment 4 bases; nucleotides outside the gene matches: 6. This CDR3 is 17 amino acids long. Germline V CDR1 and CDR2: LNHNV, YYDKDF (reference sequence).

J is TRBJ1-2 and V is TRBV27; TRBD1 agrees at 7 bases. With V trimmed by 4 bases and J by 0 bases, 8 bases remained unmatched. CDR1 and CDR2 from the germline V gene are MNHEY and SMNVEV (reference sequence). The CDR3 sequence is 16 residues long. DNA of the CDR3: TGTGCCAGCAGTTCAATCAGGGACAGTCCTAACTATGGCTACACCTTC. Translated, it gives CASSSIRDSPNYGYTF.

The V call is TRBV4-2, the J call TRBJ2-2; a possible D gene is TRBD2 (5 bases). Per the germline V gene, CDR1 is LGHNA and CDR2 is YNFKEQ. V shed 1 base and J shed 4 bases, with 10 bases lying between them. There are 15 residues in the CDR3. The CDR3 reads CASSQGQRTTGELFF. DNA for the CDR3: TGTGCCAGCAGCCAAGGGCAGCGGACCACCGGGGAGCTGTTTTTT.

The CDR3 DNA reads TGTGCCAGCACCTCTAGCGGCCCTCTAGGGCAGTTCTTC. Protein: CASTSSGPLGQFF. This chain connects TRBV11-3 to TRBJ2-1; 7 bases match TRBD2. CDR1 and CDR2 from the germline V gene are SGHNT and YENEEA. The CDR3 loop spans 13 amino acids. Trimming at V came to 7 bases and at J to 12 bases, leaving 12 bases not matched to a gene.